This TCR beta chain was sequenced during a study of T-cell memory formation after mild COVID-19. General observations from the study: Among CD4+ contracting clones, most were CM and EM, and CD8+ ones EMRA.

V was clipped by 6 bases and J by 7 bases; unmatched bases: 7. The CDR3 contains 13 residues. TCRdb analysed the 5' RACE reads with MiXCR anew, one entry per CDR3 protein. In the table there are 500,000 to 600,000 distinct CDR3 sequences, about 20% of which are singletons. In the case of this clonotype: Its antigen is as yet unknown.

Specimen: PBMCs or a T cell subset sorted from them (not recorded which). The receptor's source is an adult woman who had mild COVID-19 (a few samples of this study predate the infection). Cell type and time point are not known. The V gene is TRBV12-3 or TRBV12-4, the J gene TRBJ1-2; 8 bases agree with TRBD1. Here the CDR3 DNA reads TGTGCCAGCAGCTCTAGGACAGGGAGTGGCTACACCTTC. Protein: CASSSRTGSGYTF.